Presented here are 11 T cell receptor beta chains from one specimen sequenced in a study of post-analysis software for immune sequencing data. The study, taken as a whole, reports: Roughly five TRBV segments appeared more often in patients than in controls, and TRBV5-6, TRBV5-1 and TRBV20-1 were among these.

Their recognized antigens are unknown. cDNA libraries for TCR beta contained unique molecular identifiers. Using its own MiXCR run on the PCR reads, TCRdb lists one record per CDR3 protein. The sample gives fewer than 850,000 distinct CDR3 sequences, around 27% of which show up once; around 0.6% is in the top ten. The sequenced material came from blood. All receptors come from a girl between 10 and 17 years old with multiple sclerosis.

The gene calls are TRBV4-2 and TRBJ2-1; D might be TRBD2 (5 bases). The CDR3 covers 15 residues. Germline V gene sequence: CDR1 LGHNA, CDR2 YNFKEQ. V was cut by 0 bases and J by 0 bases, with 6 bases left in between. CDR3 coding DNA: TGTGCCAGCAGCCAAGAGGGGAGCTCCTACAATGAGCAGTTCTTC. Its protein is CASSQEGSSYNEQFF.

This clonotype showed up just a few times. V and J are TRBV20-1 and TRBJ1-6, with D perhaps matching TRBD1 (5 bases). Germline values: CDR1 DFQATT, CDR2 SNEGSKA (reference sequence). Trimming took off 5 bases at V and 9 bases at J, with 20 bases between the two ends. This CDR3 contains 15 residues. This CDR3 reads CSAGDASRDISPLHF. The DNA for the CDR3 is TGCAGTGCTGGCGACGCTTCCAGGGATATTTCACCCCTCCACTTT.

This clonotype has ten or more counts. The CDR3 nucleotides read TGCAGTGCGCATTCTGGACGGATAACCTACGAGCAGTACTTC. This encodes CSAHSGRITYEQYF. This chain links TRBV20-1 with TRBJ2-7; unclear D gene. Germline CDR1 reads DFQATT; CDR2 reads SNEGSKA (reference sequence). This CDR3 is 14 amino acids long. The V end lost 6 bases, the J end lost 2 bases, and 17 bases lay between the germline ends.

This chain connects TRBV5-6 to TRBJ2-3, with D possibly TRBD2 on 7 matching bases. The CDR3 extends over 13 amino acids. CDR1 and CDR2 (germline): SGHDT, YYEEEE. Between the trimmed V and J ends, which lost 3 bases and 6 bases, there was a span of 11 bases. The CDR3 sequence is CASSWGGKDTQYF. In nucleotides, the CDR3 is TGTGCCAGCAGCTGGGGGGGCAAGGATACGCAGTATTTT.

This clonotype was seen repeatedly, ten times or more. The chain links TRBV20-1 to TRBJ1-2, with D perhaps matching TRBD1 (6 bases). V lost 0 bases, J lost 4 bases, and 12 bases lay in between. The CDR3 runs to 14 residues. CDR1 and CDR2 (germline): DFQATT, SNEGSKA (reference sequence). CDR3 region: CSARDSGALYGYTF. Here the CDR3 DNA reads TGCAGTGCTAGAGATTCGGGGGCCCTCTATGGCTACACCTTC.

Points on this clonotype: At one end the junction does not follow the germline gene, possibly because of a read error. The rearrangement uses TRBV20-1 and TRBJ1-2; D is uncertain. The CDR3 has 14 amino acids. Per germline, CDR1 DFQATT and CDR2 SNEGSKA (reference sequence). The CDR3 DNA reads TGCAGTGCTAGAAAGGCAGGCGGAGCCTATGGCCACACCTTC. It encodes CSARKAGGAYGHTF.

This clonotype is a singleton in its sample. The rearrangement links TRBV20-1 to TRBJ1-1, with D perhaps TRBD1 (6 bases). Germline assignment: CDR1 DFQATT and CDR2 SNEGSKA (reference sequence). There are 12 residues in the CDR3. The ends were cut back, 2 bases at V and 5 bases at J, with 9 bases in the middle. The CDR3 protein is CSARPTGTEAFF. The DNA for the CDR3 is TGCAGTGCTAGACCGACAGGAACTGAAGCTTTCTTT.

The chain has TRBV4-2 and TRBJ1-5; 9 bases map to TRBD1. The germline V gene has CDR1 LGHNA and CDR2 YNFKEQ. The CDR3 has 13 amino acids. V shed 9 bases and J 5 bases; nucleotides not matched to a gene: 5. CDR3 protein: CARKQGADQPQHF. The CDR3 nucleotides are TGTGCCAGAAAACAGGGGGCTGATCAGCCCCAGCATTTT.

In its sample, this clonotype was seen a few times. This chain joins TRBV5-1 and TRBJ1-1; 9 nucleotides line up with TRBD1. CDR1 and CDR2 (germline): SGHRS, YFSETQ. The CDR3 has 14 residues. V trimming: 5 bases; J trimming: 5 bases; junction bases outside the gene matches: 7. The CDR3 loop is CASRPLGQGTEAFF. In DNA, the CDR3 is TGCGCCAGCAGGCCACTCGGACAGGGGACTGAAGCTTTCTTT.

This clonotype was counted only a few times. V is TRBV20-1 and J is TRBJ2-7; D may correspond to TRBD1 or TRBD2 (7 bases each). CDR3 size: 12 residues. Germline CDR1 and CDR2: DFQATT and SNEGSKA (reference sequence). Trimming took 5 bases from V and 4 from J, leaving 12 bases between them. CDR3 DNA: TGCAGTGCTCCCAGGGGGGGTTACGAGCAGTACTTC. It is translated as CSAPRGGYEQYF.

Note on this clonotype: A read error may be the cause here, since a much bigger clone is one base away. The V and J genes are TRBV5-6 and TRBJ2-4; no definite D call. With 2 bases removed from V and 13 bases from J, the gap between germline ends came to 16 bases. The CDR3 consists of 13 residues. CDR1 and CDR2 from the germline V gene are SGHDT and YYEEEE. The CDR3 here is CASSFADYYKQYF. The CDR3 coding sequence is TGTGCCAGCAGCTTTGCGGATTACTACAAGCAGTACTTC.